Shown below are 16 T cell receptor beta chains from a single sample sequenced in a study of Ad26.COV2.S vaccination and SARS-CoV-2 variants. The treatment: about 20 received Ad26.COV2.S at low or high dose, single or two shots; 5 received placebo; per-sample allocation not given. It was on day 63 after the first vaccine or placebo injection that samples were taken. Profiled with immunoSEQ multiplex PCR; TCRdb holds only in-frame clones, not every one. The repertoire holds 290,000 or so clones, with approximately 87% as singletons. The source material was peripheral blood, sampled in a trial of Ad26.COV2.S vaccine versus placebo. These TCRs come from a person between 18 and 60 years old who received the Ad26.COV2.S COVID-19 vaccine or a placebo.

The gene calls are TRBV20-1 and TRBJ2-1; the match to TRBD2 covers 9 bases. Per germline, CDR1 DFQATT and CDR2 SNEGSKA (reference sequence). The CDR3 is made up of 15 amino acids. J gave up 0 bases and V 3 bases, and 3 bases lay outside the gene matches. CDR3 nucleotide sequence: TGCAGTGCTAGTAGCGGGGGCCTCTCCTACAATGAGCAGTTCTTC. Protein: CSASSGGLSYNEQFF.

This clone was counted a few times. V gene TRBV4-1 combines with J gene TRBJ2-2, with D hard to call. Between the trimmed V and J ends, which lost 0 bases and 3 bases, there was a span of 11 bases. Per germline, CDR1 MGHRA and CDR2 YSYEKL. The CDR3 extends over 16 amino acids. In DNA form, the CDR3 reads TGCGCCAGCAGCCAAGATCGGATCGGCGACACCGGGGAGCTGTTTTTT. Translation gives CASSQDRIGDTGELFF.

The chain recombines TRBV7-2 with TRBJ1-4, with D perhaps matching TRBD1 (5 bases). The V and J ends lost 5 bases and 5 bases respectively, with 15 bases between them. Germline V gene lookup returns CDR1 SGHTA and CDR2 FQGNSA. The CDR3 is 15 amino acids. Here the CDR3 DNA reads TGTGCCAGCAGCCAATCCGGGGGACTAAATGAAAAACTGTTTTTT. Its translation: CASSQSGGLNEKLFF.

The sample holds one count of this clone. The CDR3 DNA is TGCGCCAGCAGCTTAGGGGACCAGAGTTTAGGGGAGCAGTACTTC. Amino acids: CASSLGDQSLGEQYF. The chain has TRBV5-1 and TRBJ2-7; perhaps D is TRBD1 or TRBD2 (5 bases each). Trimming pared 2 bases from V and 7 bases from J, leaving 19 bases between. CDR1 is SGHRS, CDR2 YFSETQ, per germline. The CDR3 sequence is 15 residues long.

The chain combines TRBV9 with TRBJ1-2; perhaps TRBD1 as D (6 bases). The V and J ends lost 0 bases and 7 bases respectively, with 13 bases between them. The CDR3 has 14 residues. CDR1 SGDLS and CDR2 YYNGEE come from the germline V gene. The CDR3 bases are TGTGCCAGCAGCGTAGTTGCTGGGGGCGTTGGCTACACCTTC. Translated, it gives CASSVVAGGVGYTF.

In its sample, this clone was seen once. The gene calls are TRBV18 and TRBJ1-2; the match to TRBD1 covers 7 bases. The germline gives CDR1 KGHSH, CDR2 LQKENI. The CDR3 runs 12 residues. The ends lost 8 bases at V and 8 bases at J; junction bases unmatched: 8. CDR3 bases: TGTGCCAGCACAAAAACAGGGGAAGGCTACACCTTC. Its protein product is CASTKTGEGYTF. Full variable domain (missing parts from reference TRBV18 and TRBJ1-2): NAGVMQNPRHLVRRRGQEARLRCSPMKGHSHVYWYRQLPEEGLKFMVYLQKENIIDESGMPKERFSAEFPKEGPSILRIQQVVRGDSAAYFCASTKTGEGYTFGSGTRLTVV.

The gene calls are TRBV4-1 and TRBJ2-1, with D tentatively TRBD1 (6 bases). CDR3 length equals 14 residues. The germline V and J ends were trimmed by 3 bases and 3 bases, with 9 bases remaining between them. Germline CDR1 is MGHRA and CDR2 is YSYEKL. Here the CDR3 DNA reads TGCGCCAGCAGCCATACAGGGTTCTACAATGAGCAGTTCTTC. It encodes CASSHTGFYNEQFF.

This clone showed up just once. V is TRBV15 and J is TRBJ2-3; 9 positions match TRBD2. The V gene's germline CDR1 is LNHNV and CDR2 YYDKDF (reference sequence). The length of the CDR3 is 16 residues. The V segment lost 0 bases and the J segment 5 bases; nucleotides outside the gene matches: 6. The CDR3 sequence is CATSREGTSQGDTQYF. CDR3 nucleotides: TGTGCCACCAGCAGAGAGGGGACTAGCCAGGGAGATACGCAGTATTTT.

A remark on this clone: The identical CDR3 is also encoded by other nucleotide sequences in the sample. CDR3 DNA sequence: TGTGCCAGCTCACCACGGGGACAGGGTGGAGAGACCCAGTACTTC. Residues: CASSPRGQGGETQYF. The chain joins TRBV18 to TRBJ2-5; 9 bases match TRBD1. The V segment lost 1 base and the J segment 4 bases; nucleotides outside the gene matches: 4. This CDR3 has 15 residues. The germline V gene encodes CDR1 KGHSH and CDR2 LQKENI.

This clone was found a few times. This chain uses TRBV7-8 with TRBJ2-7; D is ambiguous. Germline loops: CDR1 SGHVS, CDR2 FQNEAQ. V was trimmed by 3 bases and J by 7 bases, leaving 22 bases between them. This CDR3 has 16 residues. The CDR3 DNA is TGTGCCAGCAGCTTCCCTGCAGGAATTTCATTCGGAGAGCAGTACTTC. This codes for CASSFPAGISFGEQYF.

V is TRBV29-1 and J is TRBJ2-1, with D uncertain. This CDR3 has 10 amino acids. Trimming pared 4 bases from V and 7 bases from J, leaving 5 bases between. Germline loops: CDR1 SQVTM, CDR2 ANQGSEA. The CDR3 loop reads CSVGRNEQFF. The CDR3 DNA reads TGCAGCGTTGGCCGTAATGAGCAGTTCTTC.

This chain links TRBV30 with TRBJ2-7; 7 bases are a match to TRBD2. J gave up 6 bases and V 2 bases, and 7 bases lay outside the gene matches. The CDR3 has 13 amino acids. Germline CDR1 reads GTSNPN; CDR2 reads SVGIG (reference sequence). CDR3 amino acids: CAWSHPGGFEQYF. Here the CDR3 DNA reads TGTGCCTGGAGTCACCCCGGGGGGTTCGAGCAGTACTTC.

The V and J genes are TRBV18 and TRBJ1-1; D is perhaps TRBD1 (5 bases). V lost 5 bases and J 8 bases, leaving 12 bases between the germline ends. This CDR3 is 12 amino acids long. In germline, CDR1 is KGHSH, CDR2 LQKENI. As DNA, the CDR3 is TGTGCCAGCTCAACCCGGGACGGAGAAGCTTTCTTT. Protein sequence: CASSTRDGEAFF. Supplemented by reference TRBV18 and TRBJ1-1, the full variable domain reads NAGVMQNPRHLVRRRGQEARLRCSPMKGHSHVYWYRQLPEEGLKFMVYLQKENIIDESGMPKERFSAEFPKEGPSILRIQQVVRGDSAAYFCASSTRDGEAFFGQGTRLTVV.

J is TRBJ2-7 and V is TRBV6-5, with 7 bases fitting TRBD2. This CDR3 comprises 15 residues. Germline V gene sequence: CDR1 MNHEY, CDR2 SVGAGI. With V trimmed by 6 bases and J by 3 bases, 11 bases remained unmatched. The DNA for the CDR3 is TGTGCCAGCAGCCCCCGTATGGGGGGGAACTACGAGCAGTACTTC. It encodes CASSPRMGGNYEQYF.

The rearrangement links TRBV7-2 to TRBJ2-5; D is unclear. V was pared by 1 base and J by 5 bases, with 11 bases between. Germline CDR1 SGHTA, CDR2 FQGNSA. The CDR3 is 14 residues long. The CDR3 loop reads CASSLGAPAETQYF. In DNA form, the CDR3 reads TGTGCCAGCAGCTTAGGGGCCCCGGCGGAGACCCAGTACTTC.

The genes are TRBV19 and TRBJ2-7, with D possibly being TRBD2 (5 bases). The CDR3 sequence is 15 residues long. In germline, CDR1 is LNHDA, CDR2 SQIVND (reference sequence). Deletions cut 1 base from V and 3 bases from J, with 13 bases between. The CDR3 nucleotides read TGTGCCAGTAGTATAGGGATCGAGCGGATCTACGAGCAGTACTTC. This codes for CASSIGIERIYEQYF.